This TCR beta chain derives from a study of T-cell memory formation after mild COVID-19. Study-level background: TCR clustering was largely donor specific. Study findings and constraints: In pre-infection memory, a portion of responding clones appeared, which suggested that cross-reactive memory joined.

Per germline, CDR1 DFQATT and CDR2 SNEGSKA (reference sequence). Trimming removed 5 bases from V and 0 bases from J, with 11 bases in between. This CDR3 contains 13 residues. TCRdb reanalysed the 5' RACE reads using MiXCR and keeps one entry per CDR3 protein. This table has roughly 150,000 distinct CDR3 sequences, 20% to 25% appearing once. About this clonotype itself: Its antigen is undetermined.

This clonotype was sampled from an adult woman who had mild COVID-19 (a few samples of this study predate the infection). Cell type and time point are not known. The chain couples TRBV20-1 to TRBJ2-7; D is possibly TRBD1 (5 bases). The sequencing input was PBMCs or a T cell subset sorted from them (not recorded which). For the CDR3, the DNA is TGCAGTGCTTTACCCAGGGTCTCCTACGAGCAGTACTTC. Protein product: CSALPRVSYEQYF.